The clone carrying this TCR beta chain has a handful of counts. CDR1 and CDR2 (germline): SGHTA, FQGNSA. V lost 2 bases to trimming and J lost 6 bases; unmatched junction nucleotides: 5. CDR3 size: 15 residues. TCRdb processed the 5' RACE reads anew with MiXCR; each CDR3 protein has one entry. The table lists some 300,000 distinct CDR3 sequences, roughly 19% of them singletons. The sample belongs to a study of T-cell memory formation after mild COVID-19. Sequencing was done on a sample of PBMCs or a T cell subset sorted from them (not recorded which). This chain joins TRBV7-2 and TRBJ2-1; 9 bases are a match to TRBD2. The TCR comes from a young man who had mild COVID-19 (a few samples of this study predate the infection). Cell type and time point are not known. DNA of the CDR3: TGTGCCAGCAGCTTACGCGGGGGGGCCCTCAATGAGCAGTTCTTC. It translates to CASSLRGGALNEQFF.